Sequencing of this TCR beta chain was carried out in a study of T cell changes during pregnancy in multiple sclerosis. CDR1 and CDR2 (germline): MNHNS, SASEGT. Unmatched junction bases numbered 5, after V lost 1 base and J lost 8 bases. The CDR3 has 15 residues. The repertoire was sequenced with immunoSEQ multiplex PCR; TCRdb's copy has only in-frame clones and lacks some. Of 20,000 to 25,000 clones in the sample, roughly nine tenths were seen once. Sample: CD8+ T cells from peripheral blood mononuclear cells, taken in the first trimester of pregnancy. This TCR derives from a female donor in good health, enrolled as a control in a pregnancy study. The chain links TRBV6-1 to TRBJ2-2; TRBD1 agrees at 9 bases. The CDR3 DNA reads as TGTGCCAGCAGTGAAGAACAGGGGGCGCGAGGGGAGCTGTTTTTT. Amino acid sequence: CASSEEQGARGELFF.